This T cell receptor beta chain was retrieved from a study of blood T cell repertoires in COVID-19. In the study overall: Samples of COVID-19 (acute and convalescent) were obtained from the United States, Italy and Spain. Nucleic acid was either cDNA or gDNA, and it came from T cells, B-cell-depleted T cells, or PBMCs.

Using immunoSEQ multiplex PCR, the repertoire was profiled, and TCRdb retains in-frame clones only, with some absent. This table holds 90,000 to 120,000 clones, more than 70% found once. Per the germline V gene, CDR1 is SGHVS and CDR2 is FNYEAQ. V was pared by 1 base and J by 5 bases, with 9 bases of the junction left unmatched. The CDR3 extends over 16 amino acids. The sequence derives from a man aged 45-65 years with active or convalescent COVID-19. The specimen sequenced was peripheral blood. The chain uses TRBV7-6 and TRBJ2-5; 8 bases agree with TRBD1. This chain's CDR3 is CASSLGAQGAEETQYF. The CDR3 bases are TGTGCCAGCAGCTTAGGGGCTCAGGGGGCGGAGGAGACCCAGTACTTC.